This T cell receptor (beta chain) emerged from a study of identical twins. Every donor was a healthy Caucasian. TCRdb redid the calling of the 5' RACE reads with MiXCR, one entry per CDR3 protein. This table holds around 280,000 distinct CDR3 sequences, about 8.9% found once. Trimming cost V 3 bases and J 8 bases, with 11 bases left between them. Germline CDR1 SGHDN, CDR2 FVKESK. The CDR3 loop spans 13 amino acids. Whole-study results and caveats: Diverse VJ usage suggested most zero-insertion clonotypes were not invariant T cells.

To note about this clonotype: Antigen unknown.

Separately, the same data were catalogued under a study of yellow fever vaccine responses in identical twins. That report adds: Reportedly, the response of twins' T cells to the vaccine seemed partly convergent, partly personalized.

Specimen: memory (CD45RO+) T cells sorted from blood. The chain employs TRBV14 and TRBJ2-1, with a possible D match to TRBD2 (5 bases). This clonotype was sampled from a woman between 18 and 30 years old in good health. Here the CDR3 reads CASSHGLVDEQFF. For the CDR3, the DNA is TGTGCCAGCAGCCATGGACTGGTAGATGAGCAGTTCTTC.